This TCR beta chain was found in a study of CD8 T cells in Susac syndrome. Treatment-naive patients with stable or active relapsing-remitting disease were the multiple sclerosis controls. TEMRA cells underwent FACS enrichment and CD8+ and CD4+ T cells underwent negative isolation. V gave up 7 bases and J gave up 5 bases, with 20 bases separating them. CDR3 length: 15 residues. Germline loops: CDR1 MNHEY, CDR2 SMNVEV (reference sequence). With random hexamers, reverse transcription was performed on about 0.5 to 1 ug of RNA. Coverage of TCR beta CDR3 amplification by immunoSEQ multiplex PCR extended to 54 Vbeta and 13 Jbeta. Each CDR3 protein is one row after TCRdb ran MiXCR on the immunoSEQ multiplex PCR reads. The sample comprises 150,000 to 190,000 distinct CDR3 sequences, roughly 95% of which are singletons, and 0.15% rests with the top ten.

The genes are TRBV27 and TRBJ1-1; D perhaps matches TRBD1 (5 bases). This sequence was found in a human donor with multiple sclerosis. The sequenced sample consisted of CD8+ T cells from PBMCs. The CDR3 protein is CASTPTRGEGTEAFF. The CDR3 nucleotides are TGTGCCAGCACCCCCACGCGGGGTGAGGGGACTGAAGCTTTCTTT.